The clone carrying this TCR beta chain has only one observation. Its antigen is not identified. Autoimmune disease history or systemic immunosuppression led to patients being barred. The sample belongs to a study of OX40 agonist ivuxolimab in advanced cancers. About the study: Age averaged 60 years (range roughly 20 to 90), and just over 80% were male.

Overall study results and limits: Antigen specificity remained undetermined for the expanded peripheral T cells.

Germline V CDR1 and CDR2: MNHEY, SMNVEV (reference sequence). The V end was cut by 3 bases, the J end by 3 bases, with 15 bases between. The CDR3 extends over 17 amino acids. Libraries were prepared by immunoSEQ multiplex PCR; TCRdb keeps only in-frame clonotypes and omits some of them. This sample has 25,000 to 40,000 clones; approximately 84% occur once, and the top ten carry roughly 21%. This receptor was taken from an adult with an advanced solid tumor such as melanoma, head and neck, liver or kidney cancer. The gene calls are TRBV27 and TRBJ2-6, with no clear D. The sample here was CD4+ or CD8+ T cells sorted from blood, taken in a trial of the OX40 agonist ivuxolimab. CDR3 nucleotides: TGTGCCAGCAGTTTCACGGACCGGCCTGGTGGGGCCAACGTCCTGACTTTC. Translation gives CASSFTDRPGGANVLTF.